Sequencing of this T cell receptor beta chain was carried out in a study of T-cell memory formation after mild COVID-19. For the study at large: TCR clusters were mostly confined to one donor each. Study-wide points: Clones that got smaller from day 15 to 85 had even CD4/CD8, while clones growing later tipped toward CD4+. CD4+ clones that contracted lay mainly in CM and EM; CD8+ ones lay in EMRA. The pre-infection memory compartment contained some responding clones, suggesting cross-reactive memory joined.

TCRdb independently ran MiXCR on the 5' RACE reads; one entry per CDR3 protein. The data show approximately 150,000 distinct CDR3 sequences, less than 20% seen once. Germline CDR1 and CDR2: LGHDT and YNNKEL (reference sequence). V dropped 1 base and J dropped 7 bases, with 8 bases sitting between them. The CDR3 is 13 residues long. This clonotype was counted only a few times. Its antigen is currently unknown. What was sequenced was PBMCs or a T cell subset sorted from them (not recorded which). The TCR sequence derives from an adult woman who had mild COVID-19 (a few samples of this study predate the infection). Cell type and time point are not known. The genes are TRBV3-1 and TRBJ1-5; possible D gene TRBD1, 5 bases. CDR3 nucleotides: TGTGCCAGCAGCCAAGGTGGGGGACAGCCCCAGCATTTT. It codes for CASSQGGGQPQHF.